This TCR beta chain was found in a study of cytomegalovirus exposure and HLA in healthy donors. About this clone: Its target is not known.

General study results and limits: Previous analysis showed most TCR beta V segments were productive about 90% or about 30% of the time.

In the PCR, 60 Vbeta and 13 Jbeta primers were used. The protocol was immunoSEQ multiplex PCR, while the TCRdb copy is restricted to in-frame clones and leaves out a portion. Of 250,000 to 350,000 clones listed, about four fifths are singletons. Healthy bone marrow donors formed the donor group. The CDR3 loop spans 13 amino acids. Germline trimming cut 3 bases from V and 6 bases from J; bases unmatched to any gene: 4. Germline V gives CDR1 GTSNPN, CDR2 SVGIG (reference sequence). V usage is TRBV30 and J usage is TRBJ2-3; the match to TRBD2 covers 9 bases. The material sequenced was PBMCs. The sequence was obtained from a girl aged 2-10 years in good health and CMV-seronegative. CDR3 coding DNA: TGTGCCTGGAGCCTAGCGGGATCGGATACGCAGTATTTT. Protein sequence: CAWSLAGSDTQYF.